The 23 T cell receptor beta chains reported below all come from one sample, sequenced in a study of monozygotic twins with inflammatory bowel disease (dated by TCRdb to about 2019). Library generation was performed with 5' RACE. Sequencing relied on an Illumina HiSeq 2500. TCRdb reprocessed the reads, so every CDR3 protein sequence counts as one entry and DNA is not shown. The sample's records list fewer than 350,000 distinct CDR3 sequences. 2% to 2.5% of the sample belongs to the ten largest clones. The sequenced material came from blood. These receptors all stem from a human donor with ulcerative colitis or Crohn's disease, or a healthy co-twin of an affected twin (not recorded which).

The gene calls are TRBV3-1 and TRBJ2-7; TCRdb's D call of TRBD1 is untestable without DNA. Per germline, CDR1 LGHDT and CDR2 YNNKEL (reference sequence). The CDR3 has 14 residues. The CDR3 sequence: CASSRLGASYEQYF.

CDR3 in amino acids: CSVEGQATNEQFF. This chain links TRBV29-1 with TRBJ2-1; TCRdb's assignment of TRBD1 cannot be checked, as there is no DNA. Germline CDR1 is SQVTM and CDR2 is ANQGSEA. This CDR3 contains 13 residues.

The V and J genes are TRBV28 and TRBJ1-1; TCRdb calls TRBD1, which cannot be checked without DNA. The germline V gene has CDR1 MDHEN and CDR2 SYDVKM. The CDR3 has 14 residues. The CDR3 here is CASTGGQRNTEAFF.

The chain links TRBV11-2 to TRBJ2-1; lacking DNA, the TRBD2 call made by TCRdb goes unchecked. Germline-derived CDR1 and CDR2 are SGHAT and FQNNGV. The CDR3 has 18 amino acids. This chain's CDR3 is CASGSHPSGSAYANEQFF.

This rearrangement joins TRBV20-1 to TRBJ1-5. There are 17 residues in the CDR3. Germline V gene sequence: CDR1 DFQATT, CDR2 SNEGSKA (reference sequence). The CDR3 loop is CSARDRLVGGLRQPQHF.

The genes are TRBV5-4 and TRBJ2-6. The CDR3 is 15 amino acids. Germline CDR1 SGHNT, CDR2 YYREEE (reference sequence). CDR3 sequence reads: CASSLAPSGANVLTF.

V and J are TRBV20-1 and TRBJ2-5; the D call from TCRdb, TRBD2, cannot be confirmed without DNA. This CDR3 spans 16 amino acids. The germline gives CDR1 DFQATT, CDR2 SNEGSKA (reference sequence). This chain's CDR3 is CSATLGGGGAGETQYF.

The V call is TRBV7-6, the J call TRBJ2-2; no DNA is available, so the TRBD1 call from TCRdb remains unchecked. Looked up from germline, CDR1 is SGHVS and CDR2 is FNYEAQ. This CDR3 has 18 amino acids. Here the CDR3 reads CASSLDPDRGTRTGELFF.

CDR3 protein: CATSDPVGNTEAFF. V gene TRBV24-1 combines with J gene TRBJ1-1. Germline V CDR1 and CDR2: KGHDR, SFDVKD. The CDR3 spans 14 residues.

This chain's CDR3 is CASSSEREQYF. The chain carries TRBV28 and TRBJ2-7. The germline gives CDR1 MDHEN, CDR2 SYDVKM. The CDR3 sequence is 11 residues long.

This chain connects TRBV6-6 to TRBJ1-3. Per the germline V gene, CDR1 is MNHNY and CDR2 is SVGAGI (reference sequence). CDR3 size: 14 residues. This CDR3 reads CASSYRSRGNTIYF.

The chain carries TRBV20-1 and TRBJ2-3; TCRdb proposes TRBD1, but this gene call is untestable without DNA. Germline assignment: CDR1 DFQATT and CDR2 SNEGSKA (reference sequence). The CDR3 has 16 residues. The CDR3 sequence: CSAASSWGQVSDTQYF.

CDR3 sequence: CASSPGQGKNIQYF. This chain links TRBV7-9 with TRBJ2-4; TCRdb calls TRBD1, which cannot be checked without DNA. Germline assignment: CDR1 SEHNR and CDR2 FQNEAQ (reference sequence). The CDR3 totals 14 residues.

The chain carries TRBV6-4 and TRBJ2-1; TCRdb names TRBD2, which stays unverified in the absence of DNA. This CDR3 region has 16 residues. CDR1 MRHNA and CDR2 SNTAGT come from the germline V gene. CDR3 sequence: CASSDSAGGDYNEQFF.

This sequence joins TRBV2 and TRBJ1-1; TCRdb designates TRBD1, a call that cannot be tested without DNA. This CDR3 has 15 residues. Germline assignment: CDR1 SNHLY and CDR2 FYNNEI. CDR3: CASSVTGRLNTEAFF.

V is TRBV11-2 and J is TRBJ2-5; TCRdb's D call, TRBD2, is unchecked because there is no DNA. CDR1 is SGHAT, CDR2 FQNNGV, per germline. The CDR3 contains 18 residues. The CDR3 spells CASSLDLGAEGPQETQHF.

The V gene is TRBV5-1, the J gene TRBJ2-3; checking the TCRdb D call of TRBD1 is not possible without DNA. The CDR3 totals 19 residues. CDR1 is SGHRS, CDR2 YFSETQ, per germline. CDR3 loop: CASSFGTGSVEMGTDTQYF.

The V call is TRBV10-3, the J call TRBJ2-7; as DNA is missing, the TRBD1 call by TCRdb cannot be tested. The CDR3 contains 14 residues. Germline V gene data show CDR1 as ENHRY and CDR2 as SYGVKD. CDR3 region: CAIKRGQGSDEQYF.

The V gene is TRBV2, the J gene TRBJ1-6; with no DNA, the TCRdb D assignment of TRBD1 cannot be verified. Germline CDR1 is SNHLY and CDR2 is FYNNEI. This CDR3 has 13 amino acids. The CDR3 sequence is CASLRQGSSPLHF.

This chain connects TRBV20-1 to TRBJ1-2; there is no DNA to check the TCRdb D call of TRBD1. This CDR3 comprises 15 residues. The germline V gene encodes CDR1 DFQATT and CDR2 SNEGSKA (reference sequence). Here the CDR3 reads CSAREGQGALLGYTF.

The CDR3 spells CASTAPLVGTDTQYF. The V call is TRBV7-9, the J call TRBJ2-3; the TCRdb call, TRBD2, lacks DNA for checking. There are 15 residues in the CDR3. Germline values: CDR1 SEHNR, CDR2 FQNEAQ (reference sequence).

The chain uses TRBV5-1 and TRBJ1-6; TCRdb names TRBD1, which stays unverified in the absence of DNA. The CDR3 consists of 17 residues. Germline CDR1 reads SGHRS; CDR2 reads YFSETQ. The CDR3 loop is CASSLVEQGTGNSPLHF.

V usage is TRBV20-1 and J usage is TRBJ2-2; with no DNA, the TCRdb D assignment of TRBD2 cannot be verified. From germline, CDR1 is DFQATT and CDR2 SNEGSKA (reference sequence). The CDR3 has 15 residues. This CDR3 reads CSARGLAGANGELFF.